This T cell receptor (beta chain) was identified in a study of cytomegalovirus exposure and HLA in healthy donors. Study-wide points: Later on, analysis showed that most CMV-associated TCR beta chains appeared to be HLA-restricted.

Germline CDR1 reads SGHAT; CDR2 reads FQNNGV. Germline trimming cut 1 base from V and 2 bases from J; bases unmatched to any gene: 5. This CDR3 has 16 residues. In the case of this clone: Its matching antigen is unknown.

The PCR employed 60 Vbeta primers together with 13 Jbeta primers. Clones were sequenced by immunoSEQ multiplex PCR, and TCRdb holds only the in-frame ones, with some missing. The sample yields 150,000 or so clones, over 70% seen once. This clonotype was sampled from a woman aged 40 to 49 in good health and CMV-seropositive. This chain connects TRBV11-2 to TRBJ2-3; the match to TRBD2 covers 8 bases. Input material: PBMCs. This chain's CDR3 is CASSLAGGTFTDTQYF. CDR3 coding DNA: TGTGCCAGCAGCTTAGCGGGGGGGACGTTCACAGATACGCAGTATTTT. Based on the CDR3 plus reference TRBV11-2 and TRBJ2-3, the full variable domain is EAGVAQSPRYKIIEKRQSVAFWCNPISGHATLYWYQQILGQGPKLLIQFQNNGVVDDSQLPKDRFSAERLKGVDSTLKIQPAKLEDSAVYLCASSLAGGTFTDTQYFGPGTRLTVL.